The entry below describes one T cell receptor beta chain. The antigen this receptor binds is unknown. No much larger clone is present one base from it, and per-base qualities are unavailable. CDR1 and CDR2, per the germline V gene (reference sequence), are LNHDA and SQIVND. The CDR3 holds 15 amino acids from the cysteine to the phenylalanine. Left in the record is the CDR3 DNA by itself, 45 bases read in frame from the first base. V ends up 6 bases short and J 3 bases short, with an unmatched junction base count of 4. The data originate from a study of Tregs in tolerant kidney transplant recipients (dated by TCRdb to 2018 to 2020). With regard to the full study: Additional Treg samples were obtained by sorting recipient CD4+CD25+CD127- cells from a roughly three-day mixed lymphocyte reaction with belatacept, in some cases after a subsequent approximately 5-day donor restimulation. Several methods of expanding Tregs specific for an allogeneic donor were compared by TCRbeta repertoire sequencing in a few healthy controls. Antibodies distinguished recipient from donor cells when sorting primary belatacept mixed lymphocyte reaction cultures. The study used TCRbeta sequencing to identify donor-specific regulatory T cells before combined kidney and bone marrow transplantation, then tracked those cells after transplant. The research as a whole found: Biological reproducibility was not directly addressed, though technical replication error appeared minimal. Expanding Tregs with activated donor B cells appeared to identify the most biologically relevant and donor-specific TCRbeta repertoire. Because only a small number of patients were included, the study had limitations, and the results will need to be validated in larger populations as well as under other immunosuppression protocols.

For TCRbeta CDR3 sequencing, genomic DNA from the sorted cells was extracted using the QIAGEN DNeasy Blood and Tissue Kit. High-throughput TCRbeta CDR3 sequencing, which included PCR amplification with bias correction and internal controls, was done commercially through immunoSEQ. Per the source publication's procedure: A unique productive TCRbeta sequence was defined by the CDR3 nucleotide sequence when primers matched, and otherwise by the CDR3 amino acid sequence together with the Vbeta and Jbeta genes. A sequence was defined as donor-reactive if the sequence was expanded at least 5-fold in CFSE-low cells compared with unstimulated cells and had a frequency of at least 0.01% in CFSE-low cells. Jensen-Shannon divergence, calculated on the top 100 TCRbeta sequences ranked by frequency, was used to quantify repertoire divergence. For samples with multiple sequencing runs, sorting error was corrected in each run separately before the runs were combined. The table was pulled from immuneACCESS by TCRdb, which kept in-frame rearrangements only. Such tables lose some clones; where checked, under half of the loss comes from unresolved V genes, and the rest has no known cause. That table is the source of V, J and clone size, and D and trimming were worked out from the DNA. The sample has around 30,000 clones on record, roughly four fifths of them singletons. The ten biggest clones cover around 2% of the sample.

Healthy control blood was obtained either as purchased buffy coats or from healthy volunteers. Healthy control blood was processed by Ficoll density gradient to PBMCs and cryopreserved; patient PBMCs were collected before and after transplant. The chain joins TRBV19 to TRBJ1-5; 11 central bases correspond to TRBD1. The sample taken for sequencing was Tregs from blood cultured with allogeneic cells. The source of this sequence is a human donor in good health. Here the CDR3 is given as CASSRTGGHNQPQHF. The DNA reads as follows: TGTGCCAGTAGCAGGACAGGGGGCCACAATCAGCCCCAGCATTTT.